A single sample is the source of the 20 T cell receptor beta chains below, sequenced in a study of OX40 agonist ivuxolimab in advanced cancers. Assay: immunoSEQ multiplex PCR; the TCRdb copy retains only in-frame clones and omits some. The sample yields approximately 27,000 clones, approximately 81% seen once. The starting material was CD4+ or CD8+ T cells sorted from blood, obtained in a trial of the OX40 agonist ivuxolimab. The receptor source for this set is an adult with an advanced solid tumor such as melanoma, head and neck, liver or kidney cancer.

The chain combines TRBV29-1 with TRBJ1-2; D remains unclear. CDR3 length: 12 residues. Germline assignment: CDR1 SQVTM and CDR2 ANQGSEA. The V and J ends lost 6 bases and 8 bases respectively, with 16 bases between them. CDR3 in amino acids: CSVREGHGGYTF. The CDR3 nucleotides are TGCAGCGTCCGCGAGGGTCACGGAGGCTACACCTTC.

The chain recombines TRBV18 with TRBJ2-5; TRBD2 matches 12 bases. The CDR3 extends over 16 amino acids. V dropped 3 bases and J dropped 5; count of bases not matched to a gene: 7. Germline CDR1 KGHSH, CDR2 LQKENI. The CDR3 region is CASSPSLAGGRETQYF. The CDR3 DNA reads TGTGCCAGCTCACCGTCCCTAGCGGGGGGGCGTGAGACCCAGTACTTC. The full variable domain, in which reference TRBV18 and TRBJ2-5 provide the parts outside the CDR3, is NAGVMQNPRHLVRRRGQEARLRCSPMKGHSHVYWYRQLPEEGLKFMVYLQKENIIDESGMPKERFSAEFPKEGPSILRIQQVVRGDSAAYFCASSPSLAGGRETQYFGPGTRLLVL.

The CDR3 loop is CASSSGGLREKLFF. The CDR3 nucleotides read TGTGCCAGCAGCTCAGGGGGGTTGCGGGAAAAACTGTTTTTT. The chain uses TRBV5-5 and TRBJ1-4; 7 bases map to TRBD1. The CDR3 has 14 amino acids. V trimming: 3 bases; J trimming: 8 bases; junction bases outside the gene matches: 7. The germline CDR1 and CDR2 sequences are SGHKS and YYEKEE (reference sequence).

This clone was observed once. V gene TRBV5-1 combines with J gene TRBJ2-1, with no clear D. V lost 0 bases and J 6 bases, leaving 13 bases between the germline ends. The CDR3 runs 15 residues. CDR1 and CDR2 from the germline V gene are SGHRS and YFSETQ. CDR3 loop: CASSLGVPTLNEQFF. CDR3 nucleotides: TGCGCCAGCAGCTTGGGGGTACCTACCCTCAATGAGCAGTTCTTC.

The chain uses TRBV19 and TRBJ1-5; 10 bases align to TRBD1. Germline CDR1 LNHDA, CDR2 SQIVND (reference sequence). Unmatched junction bases numbered 5, after V lost 3 bases and J lost 6 bases. The CDR3 contains 15 residues. The CDR3 loop is CASSIGQGGTQPQHF. Written as DNA, the CDR3 is TGTGCCAGTAGTATTGGACAGGGGGGAACTCAGCCCCAGCATTTT. The full variable domain, in which reference TRBV19 and TRBJ1-5 provide the parts outside the CDR3, is DGGITQSPKYLFRKEGQNVTLSCEQNLNHDAMYWYRQDPGQGLRLIYYSQIVNDFQKGDIAEGYSVSREKKESFPLTVTSAQKNPTAFYLCASSIGQGGTQPQHFGDGTRLSIL.

The gene calls are TRBV11-2 and TRBJ2-2; D is ambiguous. Germline CDR1 SGHAT, CDR2 FQNNGV. V lost 7 bases and J 5 bases, leaving 11 bases between the germline ends. The CDR3 totals 13 residues. This chain's CDR3 is CASTRVPTGELFF. The DNA of the CDR3 is TGTGCCAGCACCCGAGTCCCGACCGGGGAGCTGTTTTTT.

The rearrangement links TRBV19 to TRBJ2-7; D is uncertain. Germline-derived CDR1 and CDR2 are LNHDA and SQIVND (reference sequence). The CDR3 has 15 residues. V lost 5 bases and J lost 3, with 17 bases in between. The DNA for the CDR3 is TGTGCCAGTAGTTTCTCCGGGTCCCGCGGCTACGAGCAGTACTTC. Amino acids: CASSFSGSRGYEQYF.

This clone came up a few times. The V call is TRBV6-6, the J call TRBJ2-5; the match to TRBD1 covers 7 bases. The germline gives CDR1 MNHNY, CDR2 SVGAGI (reference sequence). This CDR3 is built from 13 residues. V was pared by 8 bases and J by 2 bases, with 5 bases of the junction left unmatched. CDR3 in amino acids: CASEGALQETQYF. The CDR3 nucleotides read TGTGCCAGCGAGGGGGCCCTTCAAGAGACCCAGTACTTC.

There are a few counts of this clone. The chain joins TRBV19 to TRBJ2-7, with D hard to call. In germline, CDR1 is LNHDA, CDR2 SQIVND (reference sequence). V lost 4 bases, J lost 0 bases, and 7 bases lay in between. The CDR3 length is 13 residues. CDR3 sequence: CASSRGDSYEQYF. In DNA, the CDR3 is TGTGCCAGTAGTAGAGGAGACTCCTACGAGCAGTACTTC.

The CDR3 DNA reads as TGTGCCAGCAGCGACCAGGGAGTGGGAGTCTTGAGCGAGCAGTACTTC. Its translation is CASSDQGVGVLSEQYF. The genes are TRBV5-5 and TRBJ2-7; D might be TRBD1 or TRBD2, each matching 5 bases. This CDR3 is built from 16 residues. V lost 4 bases to trimming and J lost 6 bases, with 23 bases between them. Germline-derived CDR1 and CDR2 are SGHKS and YYEKEE (reference sequence).

The chain couples TRBV6-1 to TRBJ1-1; TRBD1 matches 9 bases. Germline CDR1 MNHNS, CDR2 SASEGT. J was trimmed by 1 base and V by 6 bases; bases with no gene match: 0. The CDR3 loop spans 13 amino acids. The DNA of the CDR3 is TGTGCCAGCAGGACAGGGGGGAACACTGAAGCTTTCTTT. This gives the protein CASRTGGNTEAFF.

This clone was detected only a few times. The V call is TRBV6-5, the J call TRBJ1-4; TRBD1 matches at 8 bases. The CDR3 runs to 14 residues. The V gene end was trimmed by 6 bases and the J gene end by 2 bases; junction bases not matched to a gene: 2. The germline gives CDR1 MNHEY, CDR2 SVGAGI. Here the CDR3 reads CASSRQGTNEKLFF. CDR3 nucleotides: TGTGCCAGCAGCCGACAGGGGACTAATGAAAAACTGTTTTTT.

V gene TRBV21-1 combines with J gene TRBJ1-1. TRBV21-1 is given as a pseudogene. The CDR3 contains 17 residues. CDR3 nucleotides: TGTGCCAGCAGCGCCCGGGCCCCTGCCCCCATGAACACTGAAGCTTTCTTT. This translates into CASSARAPAPMNTEAFF.

CDR3 nucleotides: TGTGCCAGCAGCCGAGGAGGAGGCCCTCTTAGCTATGGCTACACCTTC. This codes for CASSRGGGPLSYGYTF. The gene calls are TRBV13 and TRBJ1-2, with D unclear. CDR1 is PRHDT and CDR2 is FYEKMQ in the germline V gene (reference sequence). V gave up 5 bases and J gave up 4 bases, with 20 bases separating them. The CDR3 runs to 16 residues.

The chain has TRBV19 and TRBJ2-4; 8 nucleotides align to TRBD2. The germline gives CDR1 LNHDA, CDR2 SQIVND (reference sequence). V was pared by 5 bases and J by 5 bases, with 8 bases of the junction left unmatched. The CDR3 sequence is 15 residues long. The CDR3 sequence: CASSFGGARQNIQYF. The CDR3 nucleotides are TGTGCCAGTAGTTTCGGGGGGGCCCGGCAAAACATTCAGTACTTC. The full variable domain, in which reference TRBV19 and TRBJ2-4 provide the parts outside the CDR3, is DGGITQSPKYLFRKEGQNVTLSCEQNLNHDAMYWYRQDPGQGLRLIYYSQIVNDFQKGDIAEGYSVSREKKESFPLTVTSAQKNPTAFYLCASSFGGARQNIQYFGAGTRLSVL.

As DNA, the CDR3 is TGTGCCAGCAAGGGGTTCTACGAGCAGTACTTC. This translates into CASKGFYEQYF. The V call is TRBV25-1, the J call TRBJ2-7; TRBD1 might be the D (5 bases). Trimming shortened V by 7 bases and J by 3 bases, and 7 bases separated the two germline ends. CDR1 is MGHDK, CDR2 SYGVNS, per germline. The CDR3 sequence is 11 residues long.

The chain carries TRBV11-1 and TRBJ2-3, with 10 bases fitting TRBD2. There are 17 residues in the CDR3. Per germline, CDR1 SGHAT and CDR2 FQDESV (reference sequence). After removal of 1 base from V and 2 bases from J, the junction contained 6 bases not matched to a gene. CDR3 DNA sequence: TGTGCCAGCAGCTTAGGGGCTAGCGGGGGATTCACAGATACGCAGTATTTT. This gives the protein CASSLGASGGFTDTQYF.

The chain couples TRBV2 to TRBJ2-2; 13 nucleotides match TRBD2. The CDR3 length is 17 residues. The germline gives CDR1 SNHLY, CDR2 FYNNEI. Trimming cost V 7 bases and J 0 bases; bases outside gene matches: 5. The CDR3 spells CASTRLAGGPNTGELFF. As DNA, the CDR3 is TGTGCCAGCACCCGACTAGCGGGGGGCCCGAACACCGGGGAGCTGTTTTTT.

The genes are TRBV28 and TRBJ1-5, with no clear D. V lost 6 bases, J lost 8 bases, and 23 bases lay in between. Germline CDR1 is MDHEN and CDR2 is SYDVKM. This CDR3 has 16 amino acids. Written as DNA, the CDR3 is TGTGCCAGCAGATCGCCCCATAGCACACGCGGGGAGCCCCAGCATTTT. It translates to CASRSPHSTRGEPQHF. Looking up the rest from reference TRBV28 and TRBJ1-5 gives the full variable domain: DVKVTQSSRYLVKRTGEKVFLECVQDMDHENMFWYRQDPGLGLRLIYFSYDVKMKEKGDIPEGYSVSREKKERFSLILESASTNQTSMYLCASRSPHSTRGEPQHFGDGTRLSIL.

The chain joins TRBV5-1 to TRBJ2-2; the match to TRBD1 covers 8 bases. The germline V gene has CDR1 SGHRS and CDR2 YFSETQ. CDR3 size: 14 residues. V was clipped by 0 bases and J by 5 bases; unmatched bases: 0. CDR3 coding DNA: TGCGCCAGCAGCTTGGGACAGGGGACCGGGGAGCTGTTTTTT. It specifies CASSLGQGTGELFF.